The 21 T cell receptor beta chains listed next were all sequenced from one sample in a study of T cell responses to AZD1222 COVID-19 vaccine. TCRdb's copy holds only in-frame clones and misses some; the assay was immunoSEQ multiplex PCR. The sample gives 120,000 to 150,000 clones, over 75% of which show up once; around 3.7% is in the top ten. Sequencing was performed on peripheral blood, taken on day 0 of AZD1222 vaccination. These receptors all come from an adult in good health.

This clone was observed a handful of times. The CDR3 sequence: CASSIAGRQNYGYTF. Written as DNA, the CDR3 is TGTGCCAGTAGTATAGCCGGCAGGCAAAACTATGGCTACACCTTC. The chain recombines TRBV19 with TRBJ1-2, with D unresolved. In germline, CDR1 is LNHDA, CDR2 SQIVND (reference sequence). The CDR3 has 15 amino acids. Trimming left V 1 base short and J 2 bases short, with 11 bases between.

The chain links TRBV19 to TRBJ1-2; D may be TRBD1 (6 bases). The CDR3 covers 11 residues. The V gene's germline CDR1 is LNHDA and CDR2 SQIVND (reference sequence). V was shortened by 8 bases and J by 6 bases, with 10 bases between the two germline ends. CDR3 amino acids: CASGTGNGYTF. The CDR3 DNA reads TGTGCCAGTGGAACAGGGAATGGCTACACCTTC.

By share, this clone counts as medium-sized. Other nucleotide sequences from this sample produce the same CDR3. The chain has TRBV5-6 and TRBJ1-2; 7 nucleotides match TRBD1. The V gene end was trimmed by 4 bases and the J gene end by 6 bases; junction bases not matched to a gene: 6. The CDR3 covers 13 residues. Germline V gene data show CDR1 as SGHDT and CDR2 as YYEEEE. In nucleotides, the CDR3 is TGTGCCAGCAGCCCGGGACAGAACAATGGCTACACCTTC. Residues: CASSPGQNNGYTF.

The gene calls are TRBV27 and TRBJ2-7; 10 bases are shared with TRBD2. Germline lookup yields CDR1 MNHEY and CDR2 SMNVEV (reference sequence). With V trimmed by 4 bases and J by 4 bases, 10 bases remained unmatched. There are 16 residues in the CDR3. The CDR3 DNA reads as TGTGCCAGCAGTTGGGTATCTAGCGGGAGTTTTTACGAGCAGTACTTC. This codes for CASSWVSSGSFYEQYF.

The CDR3 region is CASSNGTATHTEAFF. CDR3 coding DNA: TGTGCCAGCAGCAACGGGACAGCTACTCACACTGAAGCTTTCTTT. This rearrangement joins TRBV21-1 to TRBJ1-1; the table assigns TRBD1, which was not confirmed against the DNA. TRBV21-1 is listed as a pseudogene. The CDR3 totals 15 residues.

The V and J genes are TRBV5-6 and TRBJ2-7; D remains unclear. Germline V gene sequence: CDR1 SGHDT, CDR2 YYEEEE. The CDR3 runs to 14 residues. With 4 bases removed from V and 3 bases from J, the gap between germline ends came to 14 bases. The CDR3 DNA sequence: TGTGCCAGCAGCATCGGATCCCTAGTCTACGAGCAGTACTTC. Its translation: CASSIGSLVYEQYF.

The chain has TRBV27 and TRBJ1-1; TRBD1 matches 7 bases. V shed 6 bases, J shed 4 bases, and the junction held 5 bases outside the gene matches. Germline values: CDR1 MNHEY, CDR2 SMNVEV (reference sequence). The CDR3 is 13 amino acids. The chain's CDR3 is CASRQGQFTEAFF. The CDR3 DNA sequence: TGTGCCAGCAGACAGGGGCAGTTCACTGAAGCTTTCTTT.

The chain links TRBV9 to TRBJ1-1, with 8 nucleotides matching TRBD1. Germline V gene lookup returns CDR1 SGDLS and CDR2 YYNGEE. This CDR3 has 14 amino acids. V was pared by 4 bases and J by 5 bases, with 7 bases of the junction left unmatched. CDR3 residues: CASSMTGVGTEAFF. DNA for the CDR3: TGTGCCAGCAGCATGACAGGGGTTGGGACTGAAGCTTTCTTT.

This chain uses TRBV27 with TRBJ1-2, with 7 bases identical to TRBD1. V shed 3 bases, J shed 13 bases, and the junction held 5 bases outside the gene matches. Germline-derived CDR1 and CDR2 are MNHEY and SMNVEV (reference sequence). The CDR3 sequence is 11 residues long. For the CDR3, the DNA is TGTGCCAGCAGTTTGGGGACAGTGAGCACCTTC. It encodes CASSLGTVSTF.

CDR3 protein: CASRLGQGATDTQYF. Written as DNA, the CDR3 is TGTGCCAGTAGACTCGGACAGGGTGCCACAGATACGCAGTATTTT. The gene calls are TRBV19 and TRBJ2-3; the match to TRBD1 covers 8 bases. The CDR3 is made up of 15 amino acids. The V segment lost 6 bases and the J segment 2 bases; nucleotides outside the gene matches: 7. The germline CDR1 and CDR2 sequences are LNHDA and SQIVND (reference sequence).

This sequence joins TRBV10-3 and TRBJ2-7; 10 bases are shared with TRBD2. The CDR3 spans 14 residues. Per the germline V gene, CDR1 is ENHRY and CDR2 is SYGVKD. V lost 8 bases and J lost 2; bases outside the gene matches: 6. CDR3 DNA: TGTGCCATCGGGGTAGCGGGGGGAACCTACGAGCAGTACTTC. Translated: CAIGVAGGTYEQYF.

The chain joins TRBV5-4 to TRBJ1-1; 11 bases line up with TRBD1. From germline, CDR1 is SGHNT and CDR2 YYREEE (reference sequence). Unmatched junction bases numbered 23, after V lost 4 bases and J lost 6 bases. CDR3 length equals 20 residues. CDR3 in amino acids: CASSRTGGLREGSEGSEAFF. As DNA, the CDR3 is TGTGCCAGCAGCCGGACAGGGGGCTTAAGGGAAGGCTCGGAGGGGTCTGAAGCTTTCTTT.

The chain employs TRBV5-6 and TRBJ2-2; D may be TRBD1 (5 bases). V was shortened by 3 bases and J by 0 bases, with 9 bases between the two germline ends. In germline, CDR1 is SGHDT, CDR2 YYEEEE. This CDR3 has 15 amino acids. CDR3 nucleotide sequence: TGTGCCAGCAGCTCGAAGACAGCGAACACCGGGGAGCTGTTTTTT. Residues: CASSSKTANTGELFF.

The CDR3 spells CASSQDRGKEAFF. The DNA for the CDR3 is TGTGCCAGCAGCCAAGACAGGGGTAAAGAAGCTTTCTTT. The rearrangement uses TRBV3-1 (or the pseudogene TRBV3-2) and TRBJ1-1; D possibly corresponds to TRBD1 (6 bases). Germline V CDR1 and CDR2: LGHDT, YNNKEL (reference sequence). Trimming stripped 0 bases from V and 8 bases from J, with 10 bases between. The CDR3 loop spans 13 amino acids.

This chain links TRBV6-1 with TRBJ1-4, with TRBD1 identical over 7 bases. With V trimmed by 3 bases and J by 7 bases, 8 bases remained unmatched. The CDR3 loop spans 15 amino acids. CDR1 MNHNS and CDR2 SASEGT come from the germline V gene. The DNA for the CDR3 is TGTGCCAGCAGTGATCCCAGGGGGTGGAGTGAAAAACTGTTTTTT. The encoded protein is CASSDPRGWSEKLFF.

The J gene is TRBJ1-5, the V gene TRBV2, with TRBD1 matching over 11 bases. V trimming: 1 base; J trimming: 8 bases; junction bases outside the gene matches: 4. Germline V gene sequence: CDR1 SNHLY, CDR2 FYNNEI. The CDR3 contains 15 residues. The CDR3 DNA sequence: TGTGCCAGCAGTGAAGGGGGGACAGGGGGTAAGCCCCAGCATTTT. Translated, it gives CASSEGGTGGKPQHF.

This chain joins TRBV29-1 and TRBJ1-2; unclear D gene. V lost 3 bases, J lost 0 bases, and 8 bases lay in between. The CDR3 spans 13 residues. CDR1 is SQVTM and CDR2 is ANQGSEA in the germline V gene. The CDR3 loop is CSVDAESNYGYTF. The CDR3 DNA sequence: TGCAGCGTTGATGCGGAATCTAACTATGGCTACACCTTC.

The rearrangement joins TRBV6-1 to TRBJ1-2, with D tentatively TRBD1 (5 bases). Per germline, CDR1 MNHNS and CDR2 SASEGT. Trimming cost V 5 bases and J 2 bases, with 9 bases left between them. The CDR3 has 13 residues. This CDR3 reads CASSRTLNYGYTF. The CDR3 region has the DNA TGTGCCAGCAGTCGGACACTAAACTATGGCTACACCTTC.

This clone was counted only a few times. The chain uses TRBV19 and TRBJ2-1, with D perhaps matching TRBD2 (7 bases). The CDR3 extends over 13 amino acids. Germline-derived CDR1 and CDR2 are LNHDA and SQIVND (reference sequence). V was trimmed by 5 bases and J by 7 bases, leaving 12 bases between them. The CDR3 region is CASSYRGGNEQFF. CDR3 in DNA: TGTGCCAGTAGTTATAGGGGGGGGAATGAGCAGTTCTTC.

This chain connects TRBV10-1 to TRBJ2-7, with 12 positions matching TRBD1. V lost 7 bases to trimming and J lost 3 bases; unmatched junction nucleotides: 7. The CDR3 has 15 residues. CDR1 and CDR2 from the germline V gene are WNHNN and SYGVQD (reference sequence). The CDR3, as DNA: TGCGCCAGCACCGGAAGGGACAGGGGGCTCTACGAGCAGTACTTC. Residues: CASTGRDRGLYEQYF.

The chain carries TRBV3-1 (or the pseudogene TRBV3-2) and TRBJ1-2, with a possible D match to TRBD1 (6 bases). V gave up 0 bases and J gave up 0 bases, with 11 bases separating them. Germline V gives CDR1 LGHDT, CDR2 YNNKEL (reference sequence). The CDR3 length is 16 residues. CDR3 in DNA: TGTGCCAGCAGCCAAGAGTTCGGGACAACTAACTATGGCTACACCTTC. This codes for CASSQEFGTTNYGYTF.